Listed here are 15 T cell receptor beta chains from one sample, sequenced in a study of T cell responses to AZD1222 COVID-19 vaccine. Some clones are missing from TCRdb's copy, which holds only in-frame ones; the method was immunoSEQ multiplex PCR. The sample carries some 120,000 clones, approximately 91% recorded once. The sample was peripheral blood, taken on day 0 of AZD1222 vaccination. The receptors stem from an adult in good health.

V and J are TRBV20-1 and TRBJ2-7, with D possibly TRBD2 on 5 matching bases. The CDR3 length is 11 residues. Trimming left V 6 bases short and J 5 bases short, with 11 bases between. The germline CDR1 and CDR2 sequences are DFQATT and SNEGSKA (reference sequence). The CDR3 DNA reads as TGCAGTGCATCCGACTACCACGAGCAGTACTTC. It translates to CSASDYHEQYF.

This clone was counted between two and nine times. The chain joins TRBV19 to TRBJ1-6, with D unclear. This CDR3 has 14 amino acids. Looked up from germline, CDR1 is LNHDA and CDR2 is SQIVND (reference sequence). V lost 4 bases to trimming and J lost 10 bases, with 14 bases between them. CDR3 nucleotide sequence: TGTGCCAGTAGTAATAAAGGCGCTGGGTCACCCCTCCACTTT. Its protein is CASSNKGAGSPLHF.

The chain joins TRBV15 to TRBJ2-2, with 10 bases aligning to TRBD2. Germline trimming cut 0 bases from V and 1 base from J; bases unmatched to any gene: 11. Germline V CDR1 and CDR2: LNHNV, YYDKDF (reference sequence). CDR3 length: 20 amino acids. CDR3 residues: CATSRDRDSGGKWNTGELFF. CDR3 nucleotide sequence: TGTGCCACCAGCAGAGATAGAGATAGCGGGGGGAAATGGAACACCGGGGAGCTGTTTTTT.

The gene calls are TRBV5-1 and TRBJ2-5; D is perhaps TRBD1 or TRBD2 (5 bases each). In germline, CDR1 is SGHRS, CDR2 YFSETQ. V dropped 3 bases and J dropped 4 bases, with 16 bases sitting between them. This CDR3 spans 15 amino acids. The CDR3 is CASSYSGPRGETQYF. In DNA form, the CDR3 reads TGCGCCAGCAGCTACTCGGGACCCCGCGGAGAGACCCAGTACTTC. The full variable domain, completed using reference TRBV5-1 and TRBJ2-5, is KAGVTQTPRYLIKTRGQQVTLSCSPISGHRSVSWYQQTPGQGLQFLFEYFSETQRNKGNFPGRFSGRQFSNSRSEMNVSTLELGDSALYLCASSYSGPRGETQYFGPGTRLLVL.

DNA of the CDR3: TGCGCCACGGACAGGGGAGACAACACTGAAGCTTTCTTT. Its protein product is CATDRGDNTEAFF. The rearrangement joins TRBV5-1 to TRBJ1-1; the match to TRBD1 covers 9 bases. CDR3 length: 13 residues. V was pared by 9 bases and J by 2 bases, with 5 bases of the junction left unmatched. The germline CDR1 and CDR2 sequences are SGHRS and YFSETQ.

This clone was recorded once. CDR3 nucleotide sequence: TGTGCCAGCAGCCAAGATGGTTACCAGTACTTC. It yields the protein CASSQDGYQYF. The chain has TRBV3-1 (or the pseudogene TRBV3-2) and TRBJ2-5; D unclear. The CDR3 extends over 11 amino acids. Trimming left V 0 bases short and J 10 bases short, with 6 bases between. CDR1 LGHDT and CDR2 YNNKEL come from the germline V gene (reference sequence).

This sequence joins TRBV14 and TRBJ2-5; 9 bases are a match to TRBD1. V was pared by 6 bases and J by 4 bases, with 6 bases of the junction left unmatched. From germline, CDR1 is SGHDN and CDR2 FVKESK. The CDR3 extends over 14 amino acids. Here the CDR3 reads CASRRGQGGETQYF. CDR3 nucleotide sequence: TGTGCCAGCAGACGGGGACAGGGTGGAGAGACCCAGTACTTC.

The chain joins TRBV5-1 to TRBJ2-7; D is undetermined. There are 14 residues in the CDR3. CDR1 SGHRS and CDR2 YFSETQ come from the germline V gene. Trimming cost V 0 bases and J 2 bases, with 9 bases left between them. The CDR3: CASSLGRAAYEQYF. CDR3 bases: TGCGCCAGCAGCTTGGGACGGGCCGCCTACGAGCAGTACTTC.

V is TRBV21-1 and J is TRBJ1-2. TRBV21-1 is a listed pseudogene. The CDR3 has 13 residues. The CDR3 DNA follows: TGTGCCAGCAGCAAAGATGGCGGGAATGGCTACACCTTC. It encodes CASSKDGGNGYTF.

The chain links TRBV19 to TRBJ1-6, with 9 bases that match TRBD1. The junction had 6 bases not matched to a gene; V was cut back by 6 bases and J by 3 bases. Germline lookup yields CDR1 LNHDA and CDR2 SQIVND (reference sequence). The CDR3 loop spans 16 amino acids. Written as DNA, the CDR3 is TGTGCCAGTAGACCGGGACAGGGATACTATAATTCACCCCTCCACTTT. Its protein is CASRPGQGYYNSPLHF.

This chain connects TRBV5-6 to TRBJ1-2, with 8 positions matching TRBD1. This CDR3 has 16 amino acids. V was clipped by 4 bases and J by 4 bases; unmatched bases: 12. Per germline, CDR1 SGHDT and CDR2 YYEEEE. CDR3 amino acids: CASSLRPGQVLYGYTF. CDR3 in DNA: TGTGCCAGCAGCCTCCGACCGGGACAGGTCCTCTATGGCTACACCTTC.

The chain couples TRBV24-1 to TRBJ2-5; 9 nucleotides match TRBD1. With V trimmed by 7 bases and J by 4 bases, 9 bases remained unmatched. The CDR3 has 15 residues. Germline values: CDR1 KGHDR, CDR2 SFDVKD. This chain's CDR3 is CATSPSGTGIETQYF. The CDR3, as DNA: TGTGCCACCAGCCCATCCGGGACAGGGATAGAGACCCAGTACTTC.

This rearrangement joins TRBV9 to TRBJ2-7, with 11 bases fitting TRBD2. CDR3 length: 15 residues. V trimming: 3 bases; J trimming: 3 bases; junction bases outside the gene matches: 5. From germline, CDR1 is SGDLS and CDR2 YYNGEE. DNA for the CDR3: TGTGCCAGCAGCGGTGGGGGGACTAGCGGCTACGAGCAGTACTTC. The encoded protein is CASSGGGTSGYEQYF.

This rearrangement joins TRBV9 to TRBJ1-1; D is undetermined. The CDR3 spans 14 residues. Trimming cost V 0 bases and J 1 base, with 7 bases left between them. From germline, CDR1 is SGDLS and CDR2 YYNGEE. The CDR3: CASSVATSNTEAFF. The DNA of the CDR3 is TGTGCCAGCAGCGTAGCTACGTCGAACACTGAAGCTTTCTTT.

CDR3 sequence: CASSPVTGTGLFSPLHF. The DNA for the CDR3 is TGTGCCAGCAGCCCAGTCACCGGGACAGGGCTTTTCTCACCCCTCCACTTT. The chain carries TRBV3-1 (or the pseudogene TRBV3-2) and TRBJ1-6; 9 bases agree with TRBD1. The CDR3 has 17 amino acids. Germline values: CDR1 LGHDT, CDR2 YNNKEL (reference sequence). With 4 bases clipped from V and 10 bases from J, the junction kept 14 bases outside the gene matches.